The 18 T cell receptor beta chains presented below share a single source sample, sequenced in a study of blood T cell repertoires in COVID-19 (TCRdb year 2020). Library creation used the immunoSEQ multiplex PCR assay. The immuneACCESS repertoire file appears here via TCRdb, limited to in-frame rearrangements. These files lack a portion of the clones; in checked studies, under half of the deficit traces to unresolved V genes, and the cause of the others is not known. This sample gives some 200,000 clones in total; roughly 92% of them show up just once. The ten most abundant clones make up approximately 0.69% of the sample. Input material: peripheral blood. The origin of the receptors is a young man with COVID-19, enrolled during active disease.

This chain uses TRBV29-1 with TRBJ1-1, with unresolved D. The CDR3 loop spans 14 amino acids. Trimming stripped 1 base from V and 10 bases from J, with 19 bases between. Germline V gene lookup returns CDR1 SQVTM and CDR2 ANQGSEA. CDR3 sequence: CSVEGHTEGPGAFF. CDR3 coding DNA: TGCAGCGTTGAAGGACATACAGAGGGTCCTGGAGCTTTCTTT.

The chain recombines TRBV19 with TRBJ2-5, with D tentatively TRBD2 (5 bases). V lost 5 bases to trimming and J lost 2 bases, with 9 bases between them. The CDR3 spans 13 residues. The germline CDR1 and CDR2 sequences are LNHDA and SQIVND (reference sequence). The DNA of the CDR3 is TGTGCCAGTAGTCTGGACTTGCAAGAGACCCAGTACTTC. It specifies CASSLDLQETQYF.

The genes are TRBV13 and TRBJ1-4; D might be TRBD1 (6 bases). V shed 5 bases and J shed 11 bases, with 18 bases lying between them. The CDR3 has 14 residues. Germline CDR1 and CDR2: PRHDT and FYEKMQ (reference sequence). CDR3 sequence reads: CASSVYRQAQKLFF. DNA of the CDR3: TGTGCCAGCAGCGTGTATCGACAGGCCCAGAAACTGTTTTTT.

The V and J genes are TRBV6-5 and TRBJ1-1; weak D call: TRBD1 (5 bases). The germline V and J ends were trimmed by 6 bases and 7 bases, with 15 bases remaining between them. The CDR3 sequence is 13 residues long. The germline CDR1 and CDR2 sequences are MNHEY and SVGAGI. CDR3 nucleotide sequence: TGTGCCAGCAGGGAGGGGCAGGACTATGAAGCTTTCTTT. Translation: CASREGQDYEAFF.

This rearrangement joins TRBV27 to TRBJ1-3, with D possibly being TRBD1 (6 bases). V was clipped by 5 bases and J by 4 bases, with 15 bases between them. Germline CDR1 MNHEY, CDR2 SMNVEV (reference sequence). This CDR3 is 15 amino acids long. The CDR3 sequence: CASSHRAGVGNTIYF. DNA of the CDR3: TGTGCCAGCAGTCATCGAGCAGGGGTGGGAAACACCATATATTTT.

The chain couples TRBV4-1 to TRBJ1-2; D is possibly TRBD1 (6 bases). The CDR3 sequence is 15 residues long. The V end was cut by 2 bases, the J end by 4 bases, with 14 bases between. CDR1 and CDR2 (germline): MGHRA, YSYEKL. The CDR3 region has the DNA TGCGCCAGCAGCCAAAACAGGGCCTTAACCTATGGCTACACCTTC. Protein sequence: CASSQNRALTYGYTF.

V usage is TRBV7-9 and J usage is TRBJ2-5; weak D call: TRBD2 (6 bases). Germline V gene lookup returns CDR1 SEHNR and CDR2 FQNEAQ (reference sequence). The V end was cut by 5 bases, the J end by 7 bases, with 14 bases between. The CDR3 extends over 13 amino acids. CDR3 residues: CASSPRGKGTQYF. DNA of the CDR3: TGTGCCAGCAGCCCGCGGGGAAAGGGGACCCAGTACTTC.

V gene TRBV5-1 combines with J gene TRBJ2-7; 7 positions agree with TRBD2. V gave up 0 bases and J gave up 3 bases; unmatched junction bases: 3. CDR3 length: 14 residues. Germline V gene sequence: CDR1 SGHRS, CDR2 YFSETQ. The DNA for the CDR3 is TGCGCCAGCAGCTTGGGTCTAGCGGTCTACGAGCAGTACTTC. Its translation is CASSLGLAVYEQYF.

V is TRBV5-4 and J is TRBJ2-1; 11 nucleotides agree with TRBD2. V shed 3 bases, J shed 3 bases, and the junction held 11 bases outside the gene matches. CDR1 and CDR2 from the germline V gene are SGHNT and YYREEE (reference sequence). The CDR3 runs to 18 residues. CDR3 in DNA: TGTGCCAGCAGCTCGCCGGAACGACTAGCGGGGAACTACAATGAGCAGTTCTTC. It codes for CASSSPERLAGNYNEQFF.

V is TRBV27 and J is TRBJ1-2; 8 nucleotides match TRBD1. This CDR3 comprises 15 residues. V lost 2 bases, J lost 7 bases, and 9 bases stayed unmatched. Per germline, CDR1 MNHEY and CDR2 SMNVEV (reference sequence). In DNA, the CDR3 is TGTGCCAGCAGTTTACGGTTTCAGGGGGCGATTGGCTACACCTTC. It is translated as CASSLRFQGAIGYTF.

This clone was detected only once. The chain has TRBV6-5 and TRBJ1-2, with a weak D call TRBD1 (5 bases). The V end was cut by 0 bases, the J end by 8 bases, with 16 bases between. The CDR3 runs 15 residues. CDR1 and CDR2 (germline): MNHEY, SVGAGI. CDR3 sequence (DNA): TGTGCCAGCAGTTACTCAGAGTCAGGGAGGGGAGGCTACACCTTC. Its translation is CASSYSESGRGGYTF.

CDR3 bases: TGTGCCAGCAGTTACGCACGAAGGGGCCCGACTGAAGCTTTCTTT. Protein product: CASSYARRGPTEAFF. The chain links TRBV6-5 to TRBJ1-1, with D tentatively TRBD1 (5 bases). CDR1 and CDR2 (germline): MNHEY, SVGAGI. Trimming took off 2 bases at V and 5 bases at J, with 15 bases between the two ends. The CDR3 runs 15 residues.

The chain combines TRBV9 with TRBJ2-4; 12 bases align to TRBD2. The CDR3 runs to 15 residues. Per the germline V gene, CDR1 is SGDLS and CDR2 is YYNGEE. V was clipped by 4 bases and J by 8 bases; unmatched bases: 7. The CDR3 sequence: CASSPSGGAYDIQYF. The CDR3 bases are TGTGCCAGCAGCCCTAGCGGGGGGGCATATGACATTCAGTACTTC.

The CDR3 reads CASSLLWDRVGQPQHF. The CDR3 DNA is TGTGCCAGCAGCTTGTTATGGGACAGGGTTGGCCAGCCCCAGCATTTT. The chain couples TRBV5-5 to TRBJ1-5, with 9 bases identical to TRBD1. The CDR3 runs 16 residues. From germline, CDR1 is SGHKS and CDR2 YYEKEE (reference sequence). The trim removed 1 base at V and 7 bases at J, leaving 9 bases unmatched.

The chain is built from TRBV5-4 and TRBJ2-1, with TRBD1 as a possible D gene (6 bases). The CDR3 totals 13 residues. The V gene's germline CDR1 is SGHNT and CDR2 YYREEE (reference sequence). V shed 3 bases and J shed 5 bases, with 9 bases lying between them. The CDR3 DNA reads as TGTGCCAGCAGCTCAACAGGGAACAATGAGCAGTTCTTC. It yields the protein CASSSTGNNEQFF.

This rearrangement joins TRBV25-1 to TRBJ2-7; no clear D. The V and J ends lost 5 bases and 2 bases respectively, with 7 bases between them. CDR3 length equals 12 residues. Germline CDR1 MGHDK, CDR2 SYGVNS. CDR3 nucleotide sequence: TGTGCCAGCAGTCTTGGCACCTACGAGCAGTACTTC. Its translation is CASSLGTYEQYF.

The gene calls are TRBV2 and TRBJ2-3; TRBD1 is a possible D gene (5 bases). The length of the CDR3 is 14 residues. Germline loops: CDR1 SNHLY, CDR2 FYNNEI. Trimming removed 11 bases at V and 2 bases at J, with 17 bases between. The CDR3 nucleotides are TGTGCCGGCCTGGGGCAGTACAACACAGATACGCAGTATTTT. This codes for CAGLGQYNTDTQYF.

This clone has just one count. This chain joins TRBV6-6 and TRBJ1-5, with D possibly TRBD1 on 5 matching bases. The CDR3 totals 15 residues. With 2 bases removed from V and 6 bases from J, the gap between germline ends came to 14 bases. The germline gives CDR1 MNHNY, CDR2 SVGAGI (reference sequence). The CDR3 sequence: CASSYDSPRGQPQHF. In DNA, the CDR3 is TGTGCCAGCAGTTACGACTCCCCAAGGGGTCAGCCCCAGCATTTT.